A selection of T cell receptor beta chains follows, all from one sample in a study of blood T cell repertoires in COVID-19. The repertoire was sequenced with immunoSEQ multiplex PCR; TCRdb's copy has only in-frame clones and lacks some. The sample contains roughly 250,000 clones, less than 90% of which appear only once. The sequenced sample was PBMCs or T cells enriched from blood (not recorded which). Every receptor here comes from a woman aged 50 to 60 who had recovered from COVID-19. Each CDR3 is given with its conserved first and last residue. The D gene is left open where the match is weak. The size field is filled for only some rows; it gives once, few, many or a size class.

TRBD1	-	TRBJ1-4	TRBV4-2	CASSPRGQGSTTNEKLFF	TGTGCCAGCAGCCCGAGGGGACAGGGGTCCACAACTAATGAAAAACTGTTTTTT
-	-	TRBJ2-2	TRBV14	CASSQDLGDLGLNTGELFF	TGTGCCAGCAGCCAAGATCTTGGCGATCTGGGCCTGAACACCGGGGAGCTGTTTTTT
-	once	TRBJ2-2	TRBV6-6	CASSYTGQDTGELFF	TGTGCCAGCAGTTATACGGGACAAGACACCGGGGAGCTGTTTTTT
-	-	TRBJ2-4	TRBV28	CASSFPPGSDIQYF	TGTGCCAGCTCTTTCCCCCCAGGGTCGGACATTCAGTACTTC
TRBD1	-	TRBJ1-5	TRBV24-1	CATSDQTGDYNQPQHF	TGTGCCACCAGTGACCAGACAGGGGACTACAATCAGCCCCAGCATTTT
-	-	TRBJ2-1	TRBV10-3	CAISGTKGYNEQFF	TGTGCCATCAGTGGGACTAAAGGTTACAATGAGCAGTTCTTC
-	-	TRBJ2-7	TRBV11-2	CASSPRVGLTITSYEQYF	TGTGCCAGCAGCCCGAGAGTGGGACTTACAATTACATCCTACGAGCAGTACTTC
TRBD1	-	TRBJ1-3	TRBV3-1/TRBV3-2	CASSQGQGYTIYF	TGTGCCAGCAGCCAAGGACAGGGATACACCATATATTTT
-	-	TRBJ1-1	TRBV30	CAWITGLSMNTEAFF	TGTGCCTGGATTACAGGCCTTTCTATGAACACTGAAGCTTTCTTT
TRBD2	-	TRBJ2-2	TRBV7-2	CASSPPGLAAGELFF	TGTGCCAGCAGCCCTCCGGGACTAGCCGCCGGGGAGCTGTTTTTT
-	-	TRBJ2-3	TRBV6-4	CASTSYQTDTQYF	TGTGCCAGCACTAGTTACCAGACAGATACGCAGTATTTT
TRBD1	-	TRBJ2-3	TRBV4-3	CASSQDSTGGSDTQYF	TGCGCCAGCAGCCAAGATTCCACAGGGGGCTCAGATACGCAGTATTTT
-	once	TRBJ2-5	TRBV4-3	CASSQDLGVKETQYF	TGCGCCAGCAGCCAAGATCTTGGAGTAAAAGAGACCCAGTACTTC
-	-	TRBJ2-3	TRBV9	CASSARLELTDTQYF	TGTGCCAGCAGCGCGAGACTAGAACTCACAGATACGCAGTATTTT
-	-	TRBJ1-5	TRBV5-1	CASSLGGEGKGQPQHF	TGCGCCAGCAGCCTGGGTGGGGAGGGAAAAGGTCAGCCCCAGCATTTT
TRBD1	-	TRBJ1-5	TRBV7-9	CASSPGTGMRQPQHF	TGTGCCAGCAGCCCAGGGACAGGGATGCGACAGCCCCAGCATTTT
TRBD1	-	TRBJ1-1	TRBV29-1	CSARRDRRLNTEAFF	TGCAGCGCTCGACGGGACAGACGCTTGAACACTGAAGCTTTCTTT
-	-	TRBJ2-1	TRBV23-1	CASSQSCGVRGFSSYNEQFF	TGCGCCAGCAGTCAATCATGTGGCGTGAGGGGGTTCAGCTCCTACAATGAGCAGTTCTTC
-	few	TRBJ1-4	TRBV4-3	CASSQTREWNEKLFF	TGCGCCAGCAGCCAGACTAGAGAGTGGAATGAAAAACTGTTTTTT
-	-	TRBJ1-5	TRBV2	CASSENRARISGNQPQHF	TGTGCCAGCAGTGAGAACAGGGCAAGGATTAGCGGCAATCAGCCCCAGCATTTT
-	-	TRBJ2-6	TRBV11-2	CASSSLSGANVLTF	TGTGCCAGCAGCTCGTTATCTGGGGCCAACGTCCTGACTTTC
-	-	TRBJ2-2	TRBV28	CASSFTRQANTGELFF	TGTGCCAGCAGTTTTACCCGACAGGCTAACACCGGGGAGCTGTTTTTT
-	once	TRBJ1-5	TRBV30	CAWSVAGSNQPQHF	TGTGCCTGGAGTGTAGCAGGGAGCAATCAGCCCCAGCATTTT
-	-	TRBJ1-1	TRBV6-1	CASSEGELTRKAFF	TGTGCCAGCAGTGAAGGGGAACTGACTAGAAAAGCTTTCTTT
TRBD2	-	TRBJ2-1	TRBV27	CASSFWGSGVSSYNEQFF	TGTGCCAGCAGTTTCTGGGGTAGCGGGGTAAGCTCCTACAATGAGCAGTTCTTC
-	once	TRBJ2-5	TRBV30	CASTVRETQYF	TGTGCCTCCACTGTACGGGAGACCCAGTACTTC
-	once	TRBJ2-6	TRBV7-3	CASSLLSVSGANVLTF	TGTGCCAGCAGCTTATTATCCGTCAGTGGGGCCAACGTCCTGACTTTC
TRBD1	-	TRBJ1-4	TRBV27	CASRPYRDRGQGEKLFF	TGTGCCAGCAGGCCCTACCGGGACAGGGGGCAGGGTGAAAAACTGTTTTTT
TRBD1	-	TRBJ1-6	TRBV5-1	CASSSGTGNSYNSPLHF	TGCGCCAGCAGCTCTGGGACAGGGAACTCCTATAATTCACCCCTCCACTTT
TRBD2	-	TRBJ2-3	TRBV19	CASSIDPSSGSTDTQYF	TGTGCCAGTAGTATAGATCCCTCTAGCGGGAGCACAGATACGCAGTATTTT
-	-	TRBJ2-1	TRBV19	CASSIWGRNGNEQFF	TGTGCCAGTAGTATTTGGGGGAGGAATGGGAATGAGCAGTTCTTC